This T cell receptor beta chain is from a study of blood T cell repertoires in COVID-19. Looking at the study overall: The United States, Italy and Spain were the sources of the acute and convalescent COVID-19 samples. T cells, B-cell-depleted T cells, or PBMCs supplied cDNA or gDNA.

Per the germline V gene, CDR1 is MNHEY and CDR2 is SMNVEV (reference sequence). There are 14 residues in the CDR3. V lost 4 bases and J lost 7, with 13 bases in between. In the original analysis: Scientists estimated how many nucleated cells there were by amplifying reference gene primers. Clones were read by immunoSEQ multiplex PCR, and TCRdb kept only the in-frame ones, dropping some. V, J and clone size are taken as reported in that table, and D and trimming were inferred from the DNA itself. The sample consists of tens of thousands of clones, 70% to 85% of them appearing once. The origin of this receptor is a man aged 65 to 85 with acute or convalescent COVID-19. The sample comprised peripheral blood. The V gene is TRBV27, the J gene TRBJ1-4, with D maybe TRBD1 (5 bases). CDR3 loop: CASSSATVGEKLFF. CDR3 nucleotides: TGTGCCAGCAGTTCGGCGACAGTCGGTGAAAAACTGTTTTTT.